This T cell receptor beta chain was documented in a study of T cells after yellow fever vaccination. Study overall: Preparation of fractions with low cell numbers was performed using SMART-Seq v4 Ultra Low Input.

MiXCR, run by TCRdb on the 5' RACE reads, gives a single entry per CDR3 protein. The profile shows approximately 250,000 distinct CDR3 sequences, roughly 3.5% of them singletons. This clonotype was detected many times. Its specificity is not known. Overall study results and limits: The booster response re-showed most primary clones: 96% CD4, around 87% CD8. Contaminating bulk clonotypes could be abundant in FACS-sorted repertoires. On re-exposure, the response was weaker but peaked faster, at day 5 versus 15.

The CDR3 runs 17 residues. V was trimmed by 1 base and J by 2 bases, leaving 15 bases between them. Germline lookup yields CDR1 SEHNR and CDR2 FQNEAQ (reference sequence). The TCR comes from a man between 18 and 29 years old who received the YFV17D yellow fever vaccine. The sample here was PBMCs, taken 15 days after the yellow fever booster vaccination. The chain is built from TRBV7-9 and TRBJ1-5; D gene unclear. CDR3 bases: TGTGCCAGCAGCTTAGGTTCGGGGTTCGTGGGCAATCAGCCCCAGCATTTT. It is translated as CASSLGSGFVGNQPQHF.